Each of the 20 T cell receptor beta chains below was sequenced from the same sample in a study of shared clonotypes between healthy human individuals. Clones were read by immunoSEQ multiplex PCR, and TCRdb kept only the in-frame ones, dropping some. The sample includes some 630,000 clones, about two thirds of them seen just once. The sequencing sample was made of memory CD4+ T cells sorted from blood. Regarding subset: CD45RA-negative fraction. The receptors come from a woman in her 30s in good health.

V and J are TRBV5-1 and TRBJ2-7; unclear D gene. This CDR3 region has 16 residues. The germline V gene encodes CDR1 SGHRS and CDR2 YFSETQ. Trimming left V 1 base short and J 0 bases short, with 14 bases between. The CDR3 here is CASSLLPRESSYEQYF. CDR3 DNA: TGCGCCAGCAGCTTGTTGCCCAGAGAGAGCTCCTACGAGCAGTACTTC.

The chain couples TRBV11-2 to TRBJ2-5, with TRBD2 identical over 11 bases. This CDR3 spans 15 amino acids. Losses at the gene ends were 6 bases for V and 1 base for J; bases not matched to a gene: 4. Germline V gene data show CDR1 as SGHAT and CDR2 as FQNNGV. The CDR3 is CASRVSGRVQETQYF. The CDR3 coding sequence is TGTGCCAGCAGGGTTAGCGGGAGGGTCCAAGAGACCCAGTACTTC.

As for this clone: This could be a read error, since a much larger clone is one nucleotide away. Other DNA sequences in this specimen translate into the identical CDR3. The V gene is TRBV28, the J gene TRBJ1-2, with 7 positions matching TRBD1. The J segment lost 2 bases and the V segment lost 6 bases, leaving 3 bases of the junction unmatched. Per the germline V gene, CDR1 is MDHEN and CDR2 is SYDVKM. The CDR3 covers 13 residues. The chain's CDR3 is CASSRGQNYGYTF. CDR3 in DNA: TGTGCCAGCAGCCGGGGACAGAACTATGGCTACACCTTC.

V is TRBV30 and J is TRBJ2-1; D is possibly TRBD1 or TRBD2 (6 bases each). Trimming pared 3 bases from V and 12 bases from J, leaving 18 bases between. The CDR3 contains 13 residues. Germline CDR1 is GTSNPN and CDR2 is SVGIG (reference sequence). DNA for the CDR3: TGTGCCTGGAGCACCGGGACTCAAGGGGGGCAGTTCTTC. This encodes CAWSTGTQGGQFF.

V is TRBV28 and J is TRBJ2-1; perhaps TRBD1 as D (6 bases). The V end was cut by 5 bases, the J end by 16 bases, with 21 bases between. CDR1 and CDR2 (germline): MDHEN, SYDVKM. The CDR3 totals 13 residues. The DNA of the CDR3 is TGTGCCAGCAGTCTTTCCTTGGTGAGGGGGAAATTCTTC. Protein product: CASSLSLVRGKFF.

This clone was observed at least ten times. The chain has TRBV5-1 and TRBJ2-7, with D perhaps matching TRBD1 or TRBD2 (5 bases each). The germline V and J ends were trimmed by 4 bases and 4 bases, with 18 bases remaining between them. This CDR3 has 15 amino acids. Germline CDR1 and CDR2: SGHRS and YFSETQ. In DNA, the CDR3 is TGCGCCAGCAGCCCGTCTGCCGGGGCGCCGTACGAGCAGTACTTC. Translating gives CASSPSAGAPYEQYF.

This clone was seen a handful of times. This rearrangement joins TRBV7-9 to TRBJ2-5, with 7 bases matching TRBD1. CDR3 length equals 16 residues. V lost 2 bases and J lost 0; bases outside the gene matches: 6. In germline, CDR1 is SEHNR, CDR2 FQNEAQ (reference sequence). The CDR3 nucleotides read TGTGCCAGCAGCTTATCGGCAGGGGGTAACCAAGAGACCCAGTACTTC. Protein product: CASSLSAGGNQETQYF.

The genes are TRBV19 and TRBJ2-1, with D perhaps matching TRBD2 (6 bases). Trimming took 6 bases from V and 9 from J, leaving 9 bases between them. Per the germline V gene, CDR1 is LNHDA and CDR2 is SQIVND (reference sequence). The CDR3 is 11 residues long. This CDR3 is CASRRGGEQFF. The CDR3 coding sequence is TGTGCCAGTAGAAGGGGAGGTGAGCAGTTCTTC.

This clone was detected many times. This chain connects TRBV7-2 to TRBJ2-1, with 7 bases that match TRBD2. This CDR3 contains 15 residues. Germline-derived CDR1 and CDR2 are SGHTA and FQGNSA. V was clipped by 4 bases and J by 9 bases; unmatched bases: 12. This CDR3 reads CASSSWAGVRGEQFF. The CDR3 DNA reads as TGTGCCAGCAGCTCCTGGGCGGGAGTGAGGGGTGAGCAGTTCTTC.

The chain combines TRBV7-2 with TRBJ2-6, with D perhaps given as TRBD1 or TRBD2 (5 bases each). Germline CDR1 SGHTA, CDR2 FQGNSA. CDR3 size: 18 residues. Deletions cut 5 bases from V and 0 bases from J, with 17 bases between. CDR3 in amino acids: CASSRRGPEGSGANVLTF. CDR3 DNA sequence: TGTGCCAGCAGCCGCCGGGGACCAGAGGGCTCTGGGGCCAACGTCCTGACTTTC.

This sequence joins TRBV7-9 and TRBJ2-2; D unclear. Germline CDR1 SEHNR, CDR2 FQNEAQ (reference sequence). The CDR3 runs to 13 residues. Between the trimmed V and J ends, which lost 3 bases and 7 bases, there was a span of 9 bases. CDR3 in DNA: TGTGCCAGCAGCTTGAACTGGGACGGGGAGCTGTTTTTT. It specifies CASSLNWDGELFF.

The CDR3 region has the DNA TGTGCCAGCAGCTTTGGGGGACCGCTCTACGAGCAGTACTTC. Encoded protein: CASSFGGPLYEQYF. The rearrangement links TRBV7-9 to TRBJ2-7, with D possibly called TRBD1 or TRBD2 (5 bases each). The germline V gene encodes CDR1 SEHNR and CDR2 FQNEAQ (reference sequence). Trimming stripped 3 bases from V and 3 bases from J, with 12 bases between. The CDR3 has 14 residues.

About this clone itself: Different DNA sequences within this sample yield the same CDR3. The V call is TRBV6-1, the J call TRBJ1-1, with TRBD1 matching over 10 bases. CDR3 length: 14 amino acids. With 5 bases clipped from V and 5 bases from J, the junction kept 5 bases outside the gene matches. Per the germline V gene, CDR1 is MNHNS and CDR2 is SASEGT. The DNA of the CDR3 is TGTGCCAGCAGTCCGGGACAGGGGTGGACTGAAGCTTTCTTT. It yields the protein CASSPGQGWTEAFF.

This clone was counted a few times. The chain combines TRBV18 with TRBJ2-7, with TRBD1 matching 7 bases. V dropped 3 bases and J dropped 2; count of bases not matched to a gene: 7. Germline CDR1 reads KGHSH; CDR2 reads LQKENI. CDR3 length: 15 amino acids. The CDR3 nucleotides are TGTGCCAGCTCACCCGACAGGGCTTTACCCTACGAGCAGTACTTC. Residues: CASSPDRALPYEQYF.

The chain recombines TRBV7-6 with TRBJ2-5, with 8 nucleotides matching TRBD1. Germline lookup yields CDR1 SGHVS and CDR2 FNYEAQ. This CDR3 has 16 residues. The V segment lost 5 bases and the J segment 2 bases; nucleotides outside the gene matches: 10. In DNA, the CDR3 is TGTGCCAGCAGCCTCAGTGGAGGACAGGGACAAGAGACCCAGTACTTC. Encoded protein: CASSLSGGQGQETQYF.

In this sample, this clone turned up a few times. This chain joins TRBV7-9 and TRBJ2-3, with TRBD1 as a possible D gene (6 bases). Trimming left V 7 bases short and J 3 bases short, with 17 bases between. Looked up from germline, CDR1 is SEHNR and CDR2 is FQNEAQ (reference sequence). This CDR3 is 15 amino acids long. CDR3 DNA sequence: TGTGCCAGCAATTGGGGACAATTAGGGACAGATACGCAGTATTTT. Translation gives CASNWGQLGTDTQYF.

CDR3 sequence (DNA): TGTGCCAGCGGACAGGGGGCCTACGAGCAGTACTTC. Translated: CASGQGAYEQYF. The gene calls are TRBV13 and TRBJ2-7; 10 nucleotides line up with TRBD1. V gave up 8 bases and J gave up 2 bases; unmatched junction bases: 0. The CDR3 consists of 12 residues. Per the germline V gene, CDR1 is PRHDT and CDR2 is FYEKMQ (reference sequence).

The gene calls are TRBV25-1 and TRBJ2-1; 10 nucleotides agree with TRBD2. Germline V gene data show CDR1 as MGHDK and CDR2 as SYGVNS. After removal of 10 bases from V and 5 bases from J, the junction contained 8 bases not matched to a gene. The CDR3 extends over 14 amino acids. CDR3 sequence (DNA): TGTGCCACCGTCAGCGGGAGGGACAACAATGAGCAGTTCTTC. Protein sequence: CATVSGRDNNEQFF.

The genes are TRBV6-1 and TRBJ1-1; D remains unclear. Trimming pared 6 bases from V and 4 bases from J, leaving 18 bases between. Germline loops: CDR1 MNHNS, CDR2 SASEGT. There are 15 residues in the CDR3. The CDR3: CASRSSQEGSTEAFF. The CDR3, as DNA: TGTGCCAGCAGATCGTCGCAGGAAGGAAGCACTGAAGCTTTCTTT.

The chain has TRBV5-1 and TRBJ2-1; 11 bases line up with TRBD2. Germline lookup yields CDR1 SGHRS and CDR2 YFSETQ. CDR3 size: 18 residues. V was clipped by 4 bases and J by 4 bases; unmatched bases: 13. DNA of the CDR3: TGCGCCAGCAGCCCACAGCCACCGGGACTAGCGGATTACAATGAGCAGTTCTTC. Its protein is CASSPQPPGLADYNEQFF. The whole variable domain, filled in from reference TRBV5-1 and TRBJ2-1, reads KAGVTQTPRYLIKTRGQQVTLSCSPISGHRSVSWYQQTPGQGLQFLFEYFSETQRNKGNFPGRFSGRQFSNSRSEMNVSTLELGDSALYLCASSPQPPGLADYNEQFFGPGTRLTVL.